These T cell receptor beta chains were read from a single sample in a study of identical twins. TCRdb called the 5' RACE reads again in MiXCR, with one record for every CDR3 protein. Found here are 640,000 or so distinct CDR3 sequences, roughly 6.2% of them singletons; the top ten hold under 2%. Sequences were obtained from naive T cells sorted from blood. The origin of the receptors is a young man in good health. Each CDR3 is given with its conserved first and last residue. Each record gives: clone size, J gene, D gene, V gene, CDR3 protein, CDR3 DNA. A D gene is named only where the DNA matches it firmly. The listing skips clone size in some rows; elsewhere it reads once, few, many or a size class.

few,TRBJ2-1,.,TRBV6-4,CASSRTPSSYNEQFF,TGTGCCAGCAGTCGTACCCCGAGCTCCTACAATGAGCAGTTCTTC
many,TRBJ1-3,.,TRBV5-5,CASSLAPGNGNTIYF,TGTGCCAGCAGCTTGGCCCCGGGAAACGGAAACACCATATATTTT
few,TRBJ2-1,TRBD2,TRBV7-9,CASSSAGVNEQFF,TGTGCCAGCAGCTCCGCGGGGGTCAATGAGCAGTTCTTC
many,TRBJ2-2,.,TRBV12-3/TRBV12-4,CASFPGLGELFF,TGTGCCAGCTTCCCCGGCCTCGGGGAGCTGTTTTTT
.,TRBJ1-4,.,TRBV4-2,CASSQEDGATNEKLFF,TGTGCCAGCAGCCAGGAAGACGGGGCAACTAATGAAAAACTGTTTTTT
few,TRBJ2-5,.,TRBV20-1,CSAPGGGETQYF,TGCAGTGCCCCAGGGGGGGGAGAGACCCAGTACTTC
many,TRBJ2-1,TRBD2,TRBV29-1,CSVFSGRLNEQFF,TGCAGCGTGTTCAGCGGGAGGTTGAATGAGCAGTTCTTC
.,TRBJ2-5,TRBD1,TRBV29-1,CSGYNRQGQETQYF,TGCAGCGGGTACAACAGACAGGGCCAGGAGACCCAGTACTTC
few,TRBJ1-5,.,TRBV6-1,CASSEAALSRYNQPQHF,TGTGCCAGCAGTGAAGCGGCCCTCAGTCGTTACAATCAGCCCCAGCATTTT
many,TRBJ2-3,.,TRBV2,CASPGGLDTDTQYF,TGTGCCAGCCCCGGGGGGCTTGACACAGATACGCAGTATTTT
few,TRBJ2-1,TRBD2,TRBV27,CASSFAGASSYNEQFF,TGTGCCAGCAGTTTTGCGGGAGCTAGCTCCTACAATGAGCAGTTCTTC
many,TRBJ2-2,.,TRBV6-1,CASSVGRRSTGELFF,TGTGCCAGCAGTGTCGGGAGAAGGAGCACCGGGGAGCTGTTTTTT
many,TRBJ2-1,.,TRBV12-3/TRBV12-4,CASFGGYNEQFF,TGTGCCAGTTTTGGCGGGTACAATGAGCAGTTCTTC
many,TRBJ2-1,.,TRBV11-2,CASSLDLGLDRNEQFF,TGTGCCAGCAGCTTAGATCTAGGGCTAGATAGGAATGAGCAGTTCTTC
many,TRBJ2-4,.,TRBV4-1,CASSQDSGIYPKNIQYF,TGCGCCAGCAGCCAAGATTCTGGGATCTATCCCAAAAACATTCAGTACTTC
.,TRBJ2-3,TRBD1,TRBV20-1,CSASGGLGQGSTDTQYF,TGCAGTGCTAGTGGAGGGCTGGGACAGGGGAGCACAGATACGCAGTATTTT
many,TRBJ2-1,TRBD2,TRBV6-1,CASSRGSSYNEQFF,TGCGCCAGCAGCCGCGGGAGCTCCTACAATGAGCAGTTCTTC
many,TRBJ2-1,.,TRBV5-1,CASSLLLGNEQFF,TGCGCCAGCAGCTTGTTACTCGGGAATGAGCAGTTCTTC
few,TRBJ1-6,.,TRBV6-1,CASRPARSYNSPLHF,TGTGCCAGCAGGCCGGCACGCTCCTATAATTCACCCCTCCACTTT
.,TRBJ2-1,.,TRBV20-1,CSASLGGADNEQFF,TGCAGTGCTAGTTTGGGGGGCGCCGACAATGAGCAGTTCTTC
few,TRBJ2-3,TRBD2,TRBV24-1,CATSDPRTSGRAVDTQYF,TGTGCCACCAGTGATCCTAGGACTAGCGGGAGGGCAGTGGATACGCAGTATTTT
many,TRBJ2-1,TRBD2,TRBV12-3/TRBV12-4,CASSSPASGRLGEQFF,TGTGCCAGCAGTTCCCCGGCTAGCGGGAGGTTGGGTGAGCAGTTCTTC
.,TRBJ2-7,.,TRBV20-1,CSARRTQTYEQYF,TGCAGTGCTAGAAGGACCCAAACCTACGAGCAGTACTTC
many,TRBJ2-5,.,TRBV10-3,CAISPGRETQYF,TGTGCCATCAGCCCGGGCCGCGAGACCCAGTACTTC
few,TRBJ2-3,.,TRBV30,CAWSPTGYTQYF,TGTGCCTGGAGCCCGACTGGGTATACGCAGTATTTT
many,TRBJ2-1,TRBD1,TRBV28,CASSLFDLGQGIYNEQFF,TGTGCCAGCAGCTTATTTGACCTGGGACAGGGGATCTACAATGAGCAGTTCTTC
many,TRBJ1-2,.,TRBV7-9,CASSSVDSSTF,TGTGCCAGCAGCTCTGTGGACTCGTCTACCTTC
few,TRBJ2-2,TRBD1,TRBV7-3,CASSLTDRGHPNTGELFF,TGTGCCAGCAGCTTAACGGACAGGGGGCACCCGAACACCGGGGAGCTGTTTTTT
many,TRBJ2-1,TRBD1,TRBV7-6,CATTTARGPSYNEQFF,TGTGCCACCACTACCGCGAGGGGGCCCTCCTACAATGAGCAGTTCTTC
many,TRBJ1-6,TRBD1,TRBV12-3/TRBV12-4,CASSETGSYNSPLHF,TGTGCCAGCAGTGAGACAGGGAGCTATAATTCACCCCTCCACTTT
many,TRBJ2-1,.,TRBV6-4,CATRGPDNEQFF,TGTGCCACAAGAGGGCCTGACAATGAGCAGTTCTTC
.,TRBJ2-5,.,TRBV4-3,CASSQALYRQETQYF,TGCGCCAGCAGCCAAGCGCTTTACAGACAAGAGACCCAGTACTTC
many,TRBJ2-7,.,TRBV20-1,CSVRSPYEQYF,TGCAGTGTCAGATCACCCTACGAGCAGTACTTC
.,TRBJ2-7,TRBD2,TRBV25-1,CASSDPGLAGGPYEQYF,TGTGCCAGCAGTGACCCGGGACTAGCGGGAGGGCCCTACGAGCAGTACTTC
.,TRBJ2-2,TRBD1,TRBV7-2,CASSSGQGLGTGELFF,TGTGCCAGCAGCTCAGGACAGGGTCTTGGTACCGGGGAGCTGTTTTTT
many,TRBJ1-1,.,TRBV10-3,CAISEGRGIRTEAFF,TGTGCCATCAGTGAGGGCCGGGGGATTAGGACTGAAGCTTTCTTT
many,TRBJ2-5,.,TRBV20-1,CSATLAEQETQYF,TGCAGTGCTACTTTAGCGGAGCAAGAGACCCAGTACTTC
.,TRBJ2-7,.,TRBV5-1,CASTPTGQRNEQYF,TGCGCCAGCACCCCTACCGGACAGAGAAACGAGCAGTACTTC
.,TRBJ1-1,.,TRBV20-1,CSARPPQAGDAEAFF,TGCAGTGCTAGGCCTCCACAGGCGGGTGACGCTGAAGCTTTCTTT
many,TRBJ2-1,.,TRBV30,CAWNGGSYNEQFF,TGTGCCTGGAATGGGGGGAGCTACAATGAGCAGTTCTTC
.,TRBJ2-2,.,TRBV18,CASASPNANTGELFF,TGTGCCAGCGCAAGCCCTAACGCGAACACCGGGGAGCTGTTTTTT
.,TRBJ2-5,.,TRBV29-1,CSGAPRQYPETQYF,TGCAGCGGGGCACCTAGACAATATCCGGAGACCCAGTACTTC
.,TRBJ2-1,.,TRBV2,CATGPSRWVNEQFF,TGTGCCACCGGGCCTTCCCGGTGGGTCAATGAGCAGTTCTTC
many,TRBJ2-2,TRBD1,TRBV24-1,CATSDRDRANTGELFF,TGTGCCACCAGTGACCGGGACAGAGCGAACACCGGGGAGCTGTTTTTT
.,TRBJ1-5,.,TRBV18,CASSPGVGPGQPQHF,TGTGCCAGCTCACCAGGGGTAGGGCCGGGTCAGCCCCAGCATTTT
many,TRBJ2-3,TRBD1,TRBV5-1,CATSSPPGQGNFGTDTQYF,TGCGCCACCTCGAGCCCACCGGGACAGGGTAATTTCGGCACAGATACGCAGTATTTT
.,TRBJ2-5,TRBD1,TRBV5-1,CASSLGQGMRETQYF,TGCGCCAGCAGCTTGGGACAGGGTATGAGAGAGACCCAGTACTTC
.,TRBJ2-3,.,TRBV4-2,CASSLTVGGRDTDTQYF,TGTGCCAGCAGCCTCACGGTGGGGGGGCGCGACACAGATACGCAGTATTTT
many,TRBJ1-5,.,TRBV6-2/TRBV6-3,CASSYASGNQPQHF,TGTGCCAGCAGTTACGCCTCTGGGAATCAGCCCCAGCATTTT
few,TRBJ2-7,TRBD2,TRBV7-2,CASSFDQSGRVKQYF,TGTGCCAGCAGCTTCGATCAAAGCGGGAGGGTAAAGCAGTACTTC
.,TRBJ1-1,.,TRBV5-1,CASSPEVGTDTEAFF,TGCGCCAGCAGCCCGGAGGTAGGGACGGACACTGAAGCTTTCTTT